This T cell receptor beta chain was captured by sequencing in a study of CD8 T cells in ankylosing spondylitis. Germline V lookup: CDR1 SQVTM, CDR2 ANQGSEA. This CDR3 has 13 amino acids. V was cut by 3 bases and J by 4 bases, with 10 bases left in between. Whole-study results and caveats: Disease-associated clones were reportedly significantly overrepresented in matched ankylosing spondylitis synovial fluid. Ankylosing spondylitis blood appeared to carry a characteristic TCR beta motif of roughly eight highly homologous variants. Some motif variants had been reported before (in reactive arthritis synovial fluid and blood). Disease-linked clones had a CD8+ phenotype and relatively low frequency in peripheral blood.

Quantitative 5'-RACE with molecular barcodes was used to make the TCR beta libraries. TCRdb recomputed calls from the 5' RACE reads with MiXCR, one row per CDR3 protein. The sample shows 220,000 or so distinct CDR3 sequences, around 19% of them seen only once. This clonotype was counted only a few times. Its target is unknown. The sample was blood, either unsorted or a sorted T cell fraction (not recorded which). V usage is TRBV29-1 and J usage is TRBJ2-1, with a possible D match to TRBD1 (5 bases). The origin of this receptor is a male donor with ankylosing spondylitis. CDR3 DNA: TGCAGCGTTGACTTGACAGTGTACAATGAGCAGTTCTTC. It codes for CSVDLTVYNEQFF.